A selection of T cell receptor beta chains follows, all from one sample in a study of cytomegalovirus exposure and HLA in healthy donors. Profiled with immunoSEQ multiplex PCR; TCRdb holds only in-frame clones, not every one. The data hold 150,000 to 170,000 clones, with more than 70% observed a single time. Sequencing was done on a sample of PBMCs. The receptors shown here come from a woman in her 40s in good health and CMV-seropositive. Both conserved end residues are part of each CDR3. A D gene is named only where the DNA matches it firmly. Not all rows give a size; the values are once, few, many and, for expanded clones, a class.

V	size	D	length	J	DNA	CDR3
TRBV19	once	TRBD2	22	TRBJ2-7	TGTGCCAGTAGTTGTACACGCTCGACAGACTTCAAGAAGGGGCGGGAGAACTACGAGCAGTACTTC	CASSCTRSTDFKKGRENYEQYF
TRBV30	-	-	14	TRBJ1-5	TGTGCCTGGAGTGTAGCGTCCTCGAATCAGCCCCAGCATTTT	CAWSVASSNQPQHF
TRBV29-1	-	TRBD1	15	TRBJ2-1	TGCAGCGCTATTCCAGCCGGGACAGTCTACAATGAGCAGTTCTTC	CSAIPAGTVYNEQFF
TRBV7-9	-	-	13	TRBJ1-1	TGTGCCAGCAGCTCTATGGGAGACACTGAAGCTTTCTTT	CASSSMGDTEAFF
TRBV5-4	-	-	14	TRBJ1-1	TGTGCCAGCAGCACCAGCGGCAGGATCACTGAAGCTTTCTTT	CASSTSGRITEAFF
TRBV10-2	-	TRBD1	12	TRBJ2-5	TGCGCCAGCAACGACAGGGAAGAGACCCAGTACTTC	CASNDREETQYF
TRBV6-6	-	-	14	TRBJ2-2	TGTGCCAGCATCGGAGGCCTTGGCACCGGGGAGCTGTTTTTT	CASIGGLGTGELFF
TRBV11-3	-	-	15	TRBJ1-5	TGTGCCAGCAGCCCAGGCGCCGGTGGGAATCAGCCCCAGCATTTT	CASSPGAGGNQPQHF
TRBV6-6	few	TRBD2	16	TRBJ2-7	TGTGCCAGCAGTTACGCCGTCGGGACTAGCAGTTACGAGCAGTACTTC	CASSYAVGTSSYEQYF
TRBV13	-	-	15	TRBJ2-7	TGTGCCAGCAGCACTAGGACTCCCCGGGGTGGCGAGCAGTACTTC	CASSTRTPRGGEQYF
TRBV7-9	-	TRBD2	16	TRBJ2-1	TGTGCCAGCAGCTTATATCTAGCGGGATCCTACAATGAGCAGTTCTTC	CASSLYLAGSYNEQFF
TRBV11-3	few	-	14	TRBJ2-7	TGTGCCAGCAGCCCAGGGGACGGTTACTACGAGCAGTACTTC	CASSPGDGYYEQYF
TRBV6-5	-	-	14	TRBJ1-2	TGTGCCAGCAGTTACGCGCCAGGGAACTATGGCTACACCTTC	CASSYAPGNYGYTF
TRBV30	once	TRBD2	18	TRBJ2-3	TGTGCCTGGAGTACCCCCTGGCTAGCGGGAGGGAGCACAGATACGCAGTATTTT	CAWSTPWLAGGSTDTQYF
TRBV19	-	TRBD1	14	TRBJ2-1	TGTGCCAGTAGTATGGGGGACAGATACAATGAGCAGTTCTTC	CASSMGDRYNEQFF
TRBV29-1	-	TRBD1	12	TRBJ2-5	TGCAGCGCCCACAGGGGCCACGAGACCCAGTACTTC	CSAHRGHETQYF
TRBV27	-	TRBD2	19	TRBJ2-1	TGTGCCAGCAGTTTAAGCGTTCGGGCTAGCGGGAGCTTTTGGGATGAGCAGTTCTTC	CASSLSVRASGSFWDEQFF
TRBV18	-	-	14	TRBJ2-2	TGTGCCAGCTCACCCTCGCTAGTGGCCGGGGAGCTGTTTTTT	CASSPSLVAGELFF
TRBV2	-	TRBD1	13	TRBJ2-1	TGTGCCAGCAAGGTTGGACAGGGTGGTGAGCAGTTCTTC	CASKVGQGGEQFF
TRBV5-1	-	-	13	TRBJ1-5	TGCGCCAGCAGCTTGTTTCAGGGTCAGCCCCAGCATTTT	CASSLFQGQPQHF
TRBV11-2	-	TRBD1	16	TRBJ2-7	TGTGCCAGCAGCCTTGGGGAGACAGGGGGTTTCGACGAGCAGTACTTC	CASSLGETGGFDEQYF
TRBV19	-	TRBD1	14	TRBJ1-1	TGTGCCAGTAGTAGCGGGACAGCAAACACTGAAGCTTTCTTT	CASSSGTANTEAFF
TRBV15	-	TRBD1	16	TRBJ1-4	TGTGCCACCAGCGCGCTATCGAGGACAGGACGTGAAAAACTGTTTTTT	CATSALSRTGREKLFF
TRBV30	-	TRBD2	15	TRBJ2-5	TGTGCCTGGAGCCTGCTAGCGGGAGGTCGCGAGACCCAGTACTTC	CAWSLLAGGRETQYF
TRBV11-3	-	TRBD2	18	TRBJ2-7	TGTGCCAGCAGCTCGAGTAGCGGGAGCCGGTTCGACTCCTACGAGCAGTACTTC	CASSSSSGSRFDSYEQYF
TRBV27	-	TRBD2	19	TRBJ2-6	TGTGCCAGCGGGGGGGTGAGAAGCGGGAGATTCTCTGGGGCCAACGTCCTGACTTTC	CASGGVRSGRFSGANVLTF
TRBV19	-	-	12	TRBJ1-2	TGTGCCAGTAGTACCTTTAACTATGGCTACACCTTC	CASSTFNYGYTF
TRBV30	-	-	11	TRBJ2-1	TGTGCCTGGAGTGAGGAGAATGAGCAGTTCTTC	CAWSEENEQFF
TRBV10-3	-	-	11	TRBJ2-7	TGTGCCATCAGTGTGACAGATGAGCAGTACTTC	CAISVTDEQYF
TRBV2	-	TRBD2	16	TRBJ2-3	TGTGCCAGCAGGGATAGCGGGAGGGCCCTCACAGATACGCAGTATTTT	CASRDSGRALTDTQYF
TRBV7-9	few	TRBD2	19	TRBJ2-1	TGTGCCAGCAGGGCGAGAGGACGGTCGGCGGGAGGTTCCTACAATGAGCAGTTCTTC	CASRARGRSAGGSYNEQFF
TRBV9	-	TRBD1	16	TRBJ1-1	TGTGCCAGCAGCGTAGCTGGGACAGGGACGTACACTGAAGCTTTCTTT	CASSVAGTGTYTEAFF
TRBV6-5	-	TRBD2	15	TRBJ2-1	TGTGCCAGCAGGCTACTAGCGGGAGGGCCCAATGAGCAGTTCTTC	CASRLLAGGPNEQFF
TRBV9	-	TRBD2	15	TRBJ2-5	TGTGCCAGCAGCATGGGACGAGCGGGGCAAGAGACCCAGTACTTC	CASSMGRAGQETQYF
TRBV9	-	-	12	TRBJ2-7	TGTGCCAGCAGCTTGACTAGTATCGAGCAGTACTTC	CASSLTSIEQYF
TRBV2	-	-	13	TRBJ1-5	TGTGCCAGCGGCACCGACAGGAATCAGCCCCAGCATTTT	CASGTDRNQPQHF
TRBV2	-	TRBD1	14	TRBJ1-2	TGTGCCAGCAGGGACGGACAGGGGCTGGATGGCTACACCTTC	CASRDGQGLDGYTF
TRBV10-2	-	-	16	TRBJ2-7	TGCGCCAGCAGTGAGTTGGGGGCCCTAGCCCGCTACGAGCAGTACTTC	CASSELGALARYEQYF
TRBV5-1	-	-	14	TRBJ2-3	TGCGCCAGCAGCCCCGCTCGGGGGGCCGGTACGCAGTATTTT	CASSPARGAGTQYF
TRBV6-5	-	-	14	TRBJ2-7	TGTGCCAGCAGTACCAACAGAAGCCCCTACGAGCAGTACTTC	CASSTNRSPYEQYF
TRBV11-2	-	-	15	TRBJ1-5	TGTGCCAGCAGCCCGGGAGGAGCTAGCAATCAGCCCCAGCATTTT	CASSPGGASNQPQHF
TRBV18	-	-	14	TRBJ2-7	TGTGCCAGCTCACCCGGGACTGTCTCCTACGAGCAGTACTTC	CASSPGTVSYEQYF
TRBV6-1	few	TRBD2	18	TRBJ2-1	TGTGCCAGCAGTGAAGCCTCGGTGAGGACTAGCGACTACAATGAGCAGTTCTTC	CASSEASVRTSDYNEQFF
TRBV30	-	TRBD2	12	TRBJ2-1	TGTGCCTGGAGTGAGACTAGCCGGGAGCAGTTCTTC	CAWSETSREQFF
TRBV19	-	-	20	TRBJ1-5	TGTGCCAGTAGTGTCCACAGGGCGCCCTTCACAACGTATAGCAATCAGCCCCAGCATTTT	CASSVHRAPFTTYSNQPQHF
TRBV9	-	-	14	TRBJ2-5	TGTGCCAGCAGCGCCAACAGGGTCCAAGAGACCCAGTACTTC	CASSANRVQETQYF
TRBV9	few	TRBD2	15	TRBJ2-1	TGTGCCAGCAGCGTAGGTGCGGGAGGTACGGATGAGCAGTTCTTC	CASSVGAGGTDEQFF
TRBV29-1	once	-	14	TRBJ2-2	TGCAGCGTCAACACCCAGGGGTACACCGGGGAGCTGTTTTTT	CSVNTQGYTGELFF
TRBV4-1	-	TRBD2	16	TRBJ2-1	TGCGCCAGCAGCCAGCCACTAGCGGGAAGGTACAATGAGCAGTTCTTC	CASSQPLAGRYNEQFF
TRBV19	-	-	16	TRBJ2-1	TGTGCCAGTAGCCCCAGAGACGGAGCAGCCTACAATGAGCAGTTCTTC	CASSPRDGAAYNEQFF
TRBV5-1	-	TRBD2	17	TRBJ2-3	TGCGCCAGCAGCCGGACAGCGGGAGGGGGAGTGACAGATACGCAGTATTTT	CASSRTAGGGVTDTQYF
TRBV25-1	-	TRBD2	13	TRBJ2-7	TGTGCCAGCACTCCTAGCGGGAGCTACGAGCAGTACTTC	CASTPSGSYEQYF
TRBV19	-	TRBD1	14	TRBJ2-1	TGTGCCAGTAGTACTAGGGGGCGGTGGAATGAGCAGTTCTTC	CASSTRGRWNEQFF
TRBV5-4	-	TRBD2	14	TRBJ2-3	TGTGCCAGCAGCAAGGGACTAGAGGCAGATACGCAGTATTTT	CASSKGLEADTQYF
TRBV5-3	-	-	13	TRBJ2-7	TGTGCCAGTCTACCGCGGGTCCTCTACGAGCAGTACTTC	CASLPRVLYEQYF